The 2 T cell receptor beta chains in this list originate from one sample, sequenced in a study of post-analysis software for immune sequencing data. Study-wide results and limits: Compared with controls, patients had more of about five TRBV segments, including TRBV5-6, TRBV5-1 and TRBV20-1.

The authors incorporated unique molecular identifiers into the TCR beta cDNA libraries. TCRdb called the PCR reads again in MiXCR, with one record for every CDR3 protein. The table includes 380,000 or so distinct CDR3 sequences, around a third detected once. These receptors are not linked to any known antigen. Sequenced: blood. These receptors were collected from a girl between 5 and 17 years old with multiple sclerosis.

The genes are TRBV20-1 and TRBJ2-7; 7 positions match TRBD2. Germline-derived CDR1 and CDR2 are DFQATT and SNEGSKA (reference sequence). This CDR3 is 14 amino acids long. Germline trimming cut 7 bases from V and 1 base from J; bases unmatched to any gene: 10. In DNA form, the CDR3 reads TGCAGTGGGAAAAGCGGGGCCTTTTCCTACGAGCAGTACTTC. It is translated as CSGKSGAFSYEQYF.

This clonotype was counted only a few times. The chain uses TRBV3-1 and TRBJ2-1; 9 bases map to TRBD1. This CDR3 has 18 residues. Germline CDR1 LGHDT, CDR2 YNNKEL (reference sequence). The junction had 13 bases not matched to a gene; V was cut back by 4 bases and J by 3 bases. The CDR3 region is CASSLSPGTGNLYNEQFF. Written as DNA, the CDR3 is TGTGCCAGCAGCCTCTCACCGGGGACAGGGAATCTCTACAATGAGCAGTTCTTC.